Below, 25 T cell receptor beta chains from the same sample are listed, as sequenced in a study of T cells in localized non-small cell lung cancer. Method: immunoSEQ multiplex PCR; TCRdb's copy keeps in-frame clones and lacks some. Of about 79,000 clones listed, around nine tenths are singletons. The sequencing used peripheral blood, collected before any cancer treatment. The receptors originated from a woman aged 40 to 75 with stage I squamous cell lung carcinoma.

The chain uses TRBV27 and TRBJ1-6, with 9 bases that match TRBD1. CDR1 is MNHEY and CDR2 is SMNVEV in the germline V gene (reference sequence). The CDR3 totals 16 residues. Germline trimming cut 5 bases from V and 9 bases from J; bases unmatched to any gene: 11. CDR3 sequence (DNA): TGTGCCAGCAGTCCACGGACAGGGGTGTTGGGTTCACCCCTCCACTTT. It translates to CASSPRTGVLGSPLHF.

The gene calls are TRBV18 and TRBJ1-4, with 12 bases lining up with TRBD1. CDR1 and CDR2 (germline): KGHSH, LQKENI. Germline trimming cut 3 bases from V and 2 bases from J; bases unmatched to any gene: 1. The CDR3 has 16 amino acids. The CDR3 sequence is CASSPGTGGTNEKLFF. CDR3 nucleotides: TGTGCCAGCTCACCTGGGACAGGGGGCACTAATGAAAAACTGTTTTTT.

The CDR3 coding sequence is TGTGCCAGCAGCAGGGGTCCTCAAGAGACCCAGTACTTC. Translated, it gives CASSRGPQETQYF. V gene TRBV5-8 combines with J gene TRBJ2-5; possibly TRBD1 for D (5 bases). CDR1 and CDR2 (germline): SGHTS, YDEGEE. The CDR3 is 13 amino acids. V shed 4 bases and J shed 2 bases, with 9 bases lying between them.

The rearrangement uses TRBV5-8 and TRBJ1-2, with unresolved D. The germline V gene has CDR1 SGHTS and CDR2 YDEGEE. Between the trimmed V and J ends, which lost 0 bases and 4 bases, there was a span of 16 bases. The CDR3 runs to 16 residues. The CDR3 coding sequence is TGTGCCAGCAGCTTGGCCGGTCAGGCATCTTTCTATGGCTACACCTTC. It translates to CASSLAGQASFYGYTF.

This chain uses TRBV10-3 with TRBJ1-2; D unresolved. Germline V gene lookup returns CDR1 ENHRY and CDR2 SYGVKD. The CDR3 runs 12 residues. Between the trimmed V and J ends, which lost 6 bases and 2 bases, there was a span of 7 bases. The CDR3 loop reads CAIRRQNYGYTF. The CDR3 region has the DNA TGTGCCATCAGAAGGCAGAACTATGGCTACACCTTC.

There are a few counts of this clone. The rearrangement joins TRBV10-3 to TRBJ1-1, with D unresolved. The V gene's germline CDR1 is ENHRY and CDR2 SYGVKD. This CDR3 comprises 12 residues. Deletions cut 3 bases from V and 5 bases from J, with 7 bases between. Written as DNA, the CDR3 is TGTGCCATCAGTGAAGGGAGAACTGAAGCTTTCTTT. Its translation: CAISEGRTEAFF.

J is TRBJ2-2 and V is TRBV6-1; D possibly uses TRBD1 or TRBD2 (6 bases each). This CDR3 region has 15 residues. The V gene's germline CDR1 is MNHNS and CDR2 SASEGT. Trimming took 7 bases from V and 5 from J, leaving 17 bases between them. The CDR3 protein is CASTSGGQGTGELFF. CDR3 sequence (DNA): TGTGCCAGCACCTCCGGGGGACAAGGGACCGGGGAGCTGTTTTTT.

The chain carries TRBV19 and TRBJ2-3; tentative D call: TRBD2 (6 bases). V was cut by 7 bases and J by 8 bases, with 19 bases left in between. CDR3 length: 14 residues. Germline-derived CDR1 and CDR2 are LNHDA and SQIVND (reference sequence). This CDR3 is CASTKGTDGGTQYF. The CDR3 region has the DNA TGTGCCAGTACCAAAGGGACTGACGGGGGTACGCAGTATTTT.

This clone was counted a single time. The chain couples TRBV2 to TRBJ2-7, with D possibly TRBD1 on 5 matching bases. CDR3 length equals 15 residues. Deletions cut 7 bases from V and 0 bases from J, with 16 bases between. Germline lookup yields CDR1 SNHLY and CDR2 FYNNEI. CDR3 protein: CASKYQGASSYEQYF. The CDR3 DNA reads TGTGCCAGCAAGTATCAGGGCGCAAGCTCCTACGAGCAGTACTTC.

The chain has TRBV5-1 and TRBJ1-3; weak D call: TRBD1 (5 bases). V shed 0 bases and J shed 2 bases, with 6 bases lying between them. CDR1 is SGHRS and CDR2 is YFSETQ in the germline V gene. CDR3 length: 14 amino acids. CDR3 in amino acids: CASSLGQTGNTIYF. In DNA form, the CDR3 reads TGCGCCAGCAGCTTGGGACAGACTGGAAACACCATATATTTT.

The chain links TRBV7-3 to TRBJ2-3; TRBD2 is a possible D gene (5 bases). In germline, CDR1 is SGHTA, CDR2 FQGTGA. CDR3 length equals 14 residues. V lost 5 bases and J 4 bases, leaving 13 bases between the germline ends. The CDR3 DNA follows: TGTGCCAGCAGCCCTGGACTGGAAGCAGATACGCAGTATTTT. Translated: CASSPGLEADTQYF. The full variable domain, with the rest looked up from reference TRBV7-3 and TRBJ2-3, is GAGVSQTPSNKVTEKGKYVELRCDPISGHTALYWYRQSLGQGPEFLIYFQGTGAADDSGLPNDRFFAVRPEGSVSTLKIQRTERGDSAVYLCASSPGLEADTQYFGPGTRLTVL.

The chain carries TRBV19 and TRBJ1-5; D is undetermined. The CDR3 length is 14 residues. V was cut by 3 bases and J by 0 bases, with 6 bases left in between. Germline CDR1 reads LNHDA; CDR2 reads SQIVND (reference sequence). The CDR3: CASSMAVSNQPQHF. CDR3 nucleotides: TGTGCCAGTAGTATGGCAGTTAGCAATCAGCCCCAGCATTTT.

The chain is built from TRBV6-1 and TRBJ2-1; 7 nucleotides align to TRBD1. Losses at the gene ends were 6 bases for V and 8 bases for J; bases not matched to a gene: 13. Germline CDR1 and CDR2: MNHNS and SASEGT. The CDR3 is made up of 15 amino acids. CDR3 in DNA: TGTGCCAGCAGAGGACCGGGACAGTGGAATGATGAGCAGTTCTTC. Translation gives CASRGPGQWNDEQFF.

J is TRBJ2-7 and V is TRBV6-1; possible D gene TRBD1, 5 bases. Trimming shortened V by 7 bases and J by 2 bases, and 18 bases separated the two germline ends. The germline V gene has CDR1 MNHNS and CDR2 SASEGT. This CDR3 region has 15 residues. The DNA of the CDR3 is TGTGCCAGCATTAAAGACAGCTATGATGCCTACGAGCAGTACTTC. Protein sequence: CASIKDSYDAYEQYF.

The rearrangement uses TRBV6-1 and TRBJ2-2; 7 bases fit TRBD2. The germline gives CDR1 MNHNS, CDR2 SASEGT. This CDR3 region has 15 residues. After removal of 0 bases from V and 7 bases from J, the junction contained 5 bases not matched to a gene. CDR3 loop: CASSEARGVGGELFF. The CDR3 coding sequence is TGTGCCAGCAGTGAAGCCCGGGGGGTTGGCGGGGAGCTGTTTTTT.

The chain joins TRBV6-5 to TRBJ1-5; no clear D gene. This CDR3 comprises 15 residues. Trimming left V 8 bases short and J 0 bases short, with 14 bases between. Per germline, CDR1 MNHEY and CDR2 SVGAGI. Here the CDR3 DNA reads TGTGCCAGCGGATGGTGGGGAGATAGCAATCAGCCCCAGCATTTT. It specifies CASGWWGDSNQPQHF.

The rearrangement uses TRBV19 and TRBJ2-1; 7 bases fit TRBD1. V was pared by 5 bases and J by 2 bases, with 6 bases of the junction left unmatched. The germline V gene encodes CDR1 LNHDA and CDR2 SQIVND (reference sequence). This CDR3 contains 15 residues. The CDR3 DNA reads as TGTGCCAGTAGTTCACAGGGGAATACCTACAATGAGCAGTTCTTC. It specifies CASSSQGNTYNEQFF.

The chain joins TRBV5-1 to TRBJ1-1, with D possibly TRBD1 on 5 matching bases. The germline V gene has CDR1 SGHRS and CDR2 YFSETQ. Trimming took 1 base from V and 0 from J, leaving 16 bases between them. CDR3 length: 17 amino acids. In nucleotides, the CDR3 is TGCGCCAGCAGCTTGCAGGGCAGCTCAGGGATGAACACTGAAGCTTTCTTT. This encodes CASSLQGSSGMNTEAFF.

V gene TRBV4-1 combines with J gene TRBJ2-1, with D possibly matching TRBD1 (5 bases). V lost 5 bases to trimming and J lost 0 bases, with 11 bases between them. This CDR3 comprises 15 residues. Germline CDR1 is MGHRA and CDR2 is YSYEKL. The CDR3 loop is CASSADTPSYNEQFF. CDR3 nucleotide sequence: TGCGCCAGCAGCGCGGACACGCCCTCCTACAATGAGCAGTTCTTC.

The gene calls are TRBV9 and TRBJ1-3; D is undetermined. The CDR3 extends over 14 amino acids. Germline CDR1 reads SGDLS; CDR2 reads YYNGEE. Trimming took off 0 bases at V and 2 bases at J, with 6 bases between the two ends. This CDR3 reads CASSVGVTGNTIYF. CDR3 DNA: TGTGCCAGCAGCGTAGGGGTTACTGGAAACACCATATATTTT.

The CDR3 here is CASSELGKDTQYF. Written as DNA, the CDR3 is TGTGCCAGCAGTGAATTGGGGAAGGATACGCAGTATTTT. This chain joins TRBV6-1 and TRBJ2-3, with unresolved D. There are 13 residues in the CDR3. Trimming pared 2 bases from V and 6 bases from J, leaving 9 bases between. CDR1 is MNHNS, CDR2 SASEGT, per germline.

The chain has TRBV7-8 and TRBJ1-2; D might be TRBD1 (5 bases). CDR3 size: 13 residues. V was cut by 5 bases and J by 4 bases, with 11 bases left in between. The germline CDR1 and CDR2 sequences are SGHVS and FQNEAQ. The CDR3 here is CASSPDSGYGYTF. The CDR3 region has the DNA TGTGCCAGCAGCCCCGACAGTGGCTATGGCTACACCTTC.

This rearrangement joins TRBV5-6 to TRBJ2-7; D is possibly TRBD1 (5 bases). V lost 0 bases to trimming and J lost 5 bases, with 9 bases between them. This CDR3 is 13 amino acids long. Germline CDR1 SGHDT, CDR2 YYEEEE. Here the CDR3 reads CASSLGQGNEQYF. Written as DNA, the CDR3 is TGTGCCAGCAGCTTGGGCCAGGGTAACGAGCAGTACTTC.

The J gene is TRBJ1-2, the V gene TRBV7-9, with D possibly matching TRBD1 (6 bases). The CDR3 sequence is 16 residues long. From germline, CDR1 is SEHNR and CDR2 FQNEAQ (reference sequence). V was pared by 5 bases and J by 0 bases, with 16 bases between. The CDR3 region is CASSLPGTTANYGYTF. Written as DNA, the CDR3 is TGTGCCAGCAGCCTCCCGGGGACAACAGCTAACTATGGCTACACCTTC.

The chain combines TRBV19 with TRBJ1-1, with 7 bases lining up with TRBD1. The junction had 20 bases not matched to a gene; V was cut back by 6 bases and J by 7 bases. Germline V gives CDR1 LNHDA, CDR2 SQIVND (reference sequence). The CDR3 extends over 17 amino acids. DNA for the CDR3: TGTGCCAGTAGGGCTAAGGGACAGCCTGGGGGGTCAAGTGAAGCTTTCTTT. Protein product: CASRAKGQPGGSSEAFF.